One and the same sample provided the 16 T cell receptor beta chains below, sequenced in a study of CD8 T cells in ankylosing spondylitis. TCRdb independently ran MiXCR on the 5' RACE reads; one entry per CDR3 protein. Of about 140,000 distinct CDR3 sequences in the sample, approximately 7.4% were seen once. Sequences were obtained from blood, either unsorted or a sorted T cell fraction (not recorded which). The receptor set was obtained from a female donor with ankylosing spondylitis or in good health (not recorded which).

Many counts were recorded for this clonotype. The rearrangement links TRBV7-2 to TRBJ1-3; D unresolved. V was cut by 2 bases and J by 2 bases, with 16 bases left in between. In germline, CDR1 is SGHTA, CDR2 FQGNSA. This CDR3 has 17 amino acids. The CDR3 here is CASSLLTSMATGNTIYF. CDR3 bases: TGTGCCAGCAGCTTATTGACTTCGATGGCCACTGGAAACACCATATATTTT.

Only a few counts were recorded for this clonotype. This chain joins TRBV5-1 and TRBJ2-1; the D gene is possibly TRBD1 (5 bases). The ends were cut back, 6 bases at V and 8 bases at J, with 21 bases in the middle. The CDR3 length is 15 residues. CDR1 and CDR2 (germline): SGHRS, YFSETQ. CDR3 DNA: TGCGCCAGCACCAGGGCAGAGCCCTCTACGGATGAGCAGTTCTTC. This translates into CASTRAEPSTDEQFF.

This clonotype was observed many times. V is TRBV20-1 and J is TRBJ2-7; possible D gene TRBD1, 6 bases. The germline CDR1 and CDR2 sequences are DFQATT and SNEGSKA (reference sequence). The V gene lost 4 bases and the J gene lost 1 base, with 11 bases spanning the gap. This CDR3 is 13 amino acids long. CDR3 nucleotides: TGCAGTGCTACCCGGGACACGTCCTACGAGCAGTACTTC. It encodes CSATRDTSYEQYF.

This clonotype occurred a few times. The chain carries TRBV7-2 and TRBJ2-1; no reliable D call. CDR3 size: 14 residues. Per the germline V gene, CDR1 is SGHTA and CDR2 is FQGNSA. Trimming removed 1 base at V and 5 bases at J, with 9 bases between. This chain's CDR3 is CASSLDGPDNEQFF. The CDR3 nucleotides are TGTGCCAGCAGCTTAGACGGGCCGGACAATGAGCAGTTCTTC.

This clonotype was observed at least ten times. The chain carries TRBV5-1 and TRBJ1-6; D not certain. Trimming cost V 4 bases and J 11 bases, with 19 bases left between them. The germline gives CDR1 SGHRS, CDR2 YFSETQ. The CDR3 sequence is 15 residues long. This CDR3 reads CASSSRTGAGPPLHF. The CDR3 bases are TGCGCCAGCAGCAGCCGGACGGGAGCCGGACCACCCCTCCACTTT.

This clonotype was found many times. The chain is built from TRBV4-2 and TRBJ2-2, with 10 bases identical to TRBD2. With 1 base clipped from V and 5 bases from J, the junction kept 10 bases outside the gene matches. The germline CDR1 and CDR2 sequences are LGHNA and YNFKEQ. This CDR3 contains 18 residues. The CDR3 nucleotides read TGTGCCAGCAGCCAAGGGGCCAAGAGCGGGGGGGTTACCGGGGAGCTGTTTTTT. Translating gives CASSQGAKSGGVTGELFF.

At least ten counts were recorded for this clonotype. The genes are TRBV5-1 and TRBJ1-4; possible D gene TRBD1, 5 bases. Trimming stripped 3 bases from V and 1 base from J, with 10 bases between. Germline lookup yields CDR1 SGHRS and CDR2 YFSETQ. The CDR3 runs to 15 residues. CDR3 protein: CASSSGGQTNEKLFF. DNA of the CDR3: TGCGCCAGCAGCTCTGGGGGTCAAACTAATGAAAAACTGTTTTTT. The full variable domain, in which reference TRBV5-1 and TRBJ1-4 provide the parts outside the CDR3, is KAGVTQTPRYLIKTRGQQVTLSCSPISGHRSVSWYQQTPGQGLQFLFEYFSETQRNKGNFPGRFSGRQFSNSRSEMNVSTLELGDSALYLCASSSGGQTNEKLFFGSGTQLSVL.

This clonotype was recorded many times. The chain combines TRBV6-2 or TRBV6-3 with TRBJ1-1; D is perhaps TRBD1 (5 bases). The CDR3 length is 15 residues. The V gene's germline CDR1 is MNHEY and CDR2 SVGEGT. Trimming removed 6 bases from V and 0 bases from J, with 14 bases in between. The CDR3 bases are TGTGCCAGCAGGGACAATACCCTCATGAACACTGAAGCTTTCTTT. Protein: CASRDNTLMNTEAFF.

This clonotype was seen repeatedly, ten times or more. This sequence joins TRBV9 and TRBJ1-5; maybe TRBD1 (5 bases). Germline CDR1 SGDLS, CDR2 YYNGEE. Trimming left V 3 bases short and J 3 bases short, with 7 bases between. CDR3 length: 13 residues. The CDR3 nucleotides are TGTGCCAGCAGCGAGGGGCCCAATCAGCCCCAGCATTTT. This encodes CASSEGPNQPQHF.

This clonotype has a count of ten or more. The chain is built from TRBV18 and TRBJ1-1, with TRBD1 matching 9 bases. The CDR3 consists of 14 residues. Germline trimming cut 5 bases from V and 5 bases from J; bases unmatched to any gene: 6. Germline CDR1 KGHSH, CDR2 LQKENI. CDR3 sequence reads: CASSSGQGFTEAFF. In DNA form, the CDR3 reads TGTGCCAGCTCATCGGGACAGGGATTTACTGAAGCTTTCTTT.

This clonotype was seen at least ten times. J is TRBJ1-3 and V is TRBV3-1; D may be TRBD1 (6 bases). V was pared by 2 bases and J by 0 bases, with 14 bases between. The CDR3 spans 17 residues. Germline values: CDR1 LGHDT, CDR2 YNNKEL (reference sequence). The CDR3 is CASSQRSTGDSGNTIYF. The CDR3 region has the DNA TGTGCCAGCAGCCAACGCTCGACAGGAGACTCTGGAAACACCATATATTTT.

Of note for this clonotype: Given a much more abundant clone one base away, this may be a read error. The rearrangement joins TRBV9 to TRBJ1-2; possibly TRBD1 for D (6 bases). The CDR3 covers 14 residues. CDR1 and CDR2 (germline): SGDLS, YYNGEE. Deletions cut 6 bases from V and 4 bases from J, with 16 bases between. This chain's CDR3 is CASNTRGKSYGYTF. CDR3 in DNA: TGTGCCAGCAACACGAGGGGGAAAAGCTATGGCTACACCTTC.

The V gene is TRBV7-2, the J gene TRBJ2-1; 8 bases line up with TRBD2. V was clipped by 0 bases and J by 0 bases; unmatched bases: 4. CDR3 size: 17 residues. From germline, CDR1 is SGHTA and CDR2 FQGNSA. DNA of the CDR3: TGTGCCAGCAGCTTAGCGGTAGCGGGGATCTCCTACAATGAGCAGTTCTTC. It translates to CASSLAVAGISYNEQFF.

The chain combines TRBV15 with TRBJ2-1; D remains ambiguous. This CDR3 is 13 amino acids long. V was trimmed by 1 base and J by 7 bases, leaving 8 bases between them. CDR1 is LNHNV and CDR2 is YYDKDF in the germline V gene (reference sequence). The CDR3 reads CATSRAPSNEQFF. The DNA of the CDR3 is TGTGCCACCAGCAGAGCCCCCTCGAATGAGCAGTTCTTC.

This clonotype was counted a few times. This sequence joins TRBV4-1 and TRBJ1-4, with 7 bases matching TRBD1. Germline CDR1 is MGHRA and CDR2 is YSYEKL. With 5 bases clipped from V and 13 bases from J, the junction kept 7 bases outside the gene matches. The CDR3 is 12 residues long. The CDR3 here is CASSDRTGGLFF. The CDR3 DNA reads TGCGCCAGCAGCGACAGGACAGGAGGACTGTTTTTT.

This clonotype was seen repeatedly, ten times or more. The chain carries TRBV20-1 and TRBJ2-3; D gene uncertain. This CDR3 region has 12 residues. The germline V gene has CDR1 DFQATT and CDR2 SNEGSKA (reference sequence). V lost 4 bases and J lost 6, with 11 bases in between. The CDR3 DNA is TGCAGTGCTACTGAAAAAACGGATACGCAGTATTTT. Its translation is CSATEKTDTQYF.